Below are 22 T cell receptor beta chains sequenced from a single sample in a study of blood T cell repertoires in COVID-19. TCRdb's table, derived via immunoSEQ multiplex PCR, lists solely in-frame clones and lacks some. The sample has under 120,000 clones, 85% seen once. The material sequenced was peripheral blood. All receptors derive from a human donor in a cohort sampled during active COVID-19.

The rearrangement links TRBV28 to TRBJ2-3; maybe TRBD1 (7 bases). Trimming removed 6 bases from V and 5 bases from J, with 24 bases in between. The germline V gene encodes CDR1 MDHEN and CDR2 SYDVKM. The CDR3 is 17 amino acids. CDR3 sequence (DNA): TGTGCCAGCAGCCCCTACGGGTGGGTGCAGGGGGGAGATACGCAGTATTTT. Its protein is CASSPYGWVQGGDTQYF.

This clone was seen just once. This CDR3 reads CATSEIAGIGYEQYF. CDR3 bases: TGTGCCACCAGCGAAATAGCGGGAATAGGCTACGAGCAGTACTTC. This chain links TRBV15 with TRBJ2-7; 8 bases align to TRBD2. Looked up from germline, CDR1 is LNHNV and CDR2 is YYDKDF (reference sequence). The trim removed 5 bases at V and 3 bases at J, leaving 9 bases unmatched. CDR3 length: 15 residues.

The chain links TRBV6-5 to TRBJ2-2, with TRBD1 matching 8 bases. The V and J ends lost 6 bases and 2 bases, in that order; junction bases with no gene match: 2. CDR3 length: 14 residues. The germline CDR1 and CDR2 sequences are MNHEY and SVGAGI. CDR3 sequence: CASRGQVNTGELFF. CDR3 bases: TGTGCCAGCAGGGGACAGGTTAACACCGGGGAGCTGTTTTTT.

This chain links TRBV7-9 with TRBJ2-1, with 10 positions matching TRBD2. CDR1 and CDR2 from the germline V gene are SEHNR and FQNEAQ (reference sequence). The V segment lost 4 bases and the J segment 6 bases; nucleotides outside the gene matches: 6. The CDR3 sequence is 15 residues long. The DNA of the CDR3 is TGTGCCAGCAGCTATTTAGCGGGAGGCGGCAATGAGCAGTTCTTC. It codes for CASSYLAGGGNEQFF.

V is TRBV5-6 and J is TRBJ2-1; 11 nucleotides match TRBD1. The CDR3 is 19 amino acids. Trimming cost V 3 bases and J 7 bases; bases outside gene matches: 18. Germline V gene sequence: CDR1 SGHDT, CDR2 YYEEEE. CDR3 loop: CASSSYNPPGQGVKNEQFF. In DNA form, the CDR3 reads TGTGCCAGCAGCTCCTACAACCCACCGGGACAGGGGGTTAAGAATGAGCAGTTCTTC.

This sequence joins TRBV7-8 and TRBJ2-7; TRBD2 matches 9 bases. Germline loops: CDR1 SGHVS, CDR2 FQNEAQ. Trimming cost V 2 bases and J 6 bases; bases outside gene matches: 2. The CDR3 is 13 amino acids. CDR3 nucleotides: TGTGCCAGCAGCTTACGGACTAGCGCCGAGCAGTACTTC. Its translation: CASSLRTSAEQYF.

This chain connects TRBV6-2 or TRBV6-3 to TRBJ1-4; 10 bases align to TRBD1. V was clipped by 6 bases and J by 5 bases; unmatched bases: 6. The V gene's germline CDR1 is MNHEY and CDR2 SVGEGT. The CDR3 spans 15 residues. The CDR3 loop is CASSWTGQGNEKLFF. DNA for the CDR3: TGTGCCAGCAGCTGGACGGGACAGGGGAATGAAAAACTGTTTTTT.

CDR3 amino acids: CASSPLQGFHEQYF. In DNA form, the CDR3 reads TGTGCCAGCAGCCCTTTACAGGGTTTCCACGAGCAGTACTTC. V usage is TRBV7-9 and J usage is TRBJ2-7, with a possible D match to TRBD1 (6 bases). CDR3 length: 14 residues. CDR1 SEHNR and CDR2 FQNEAQ come from the germline V gene (reference sequence). Between the trimmed V and J ends, which lost 5 bases and 5 bases, there was a span of 16 bases.

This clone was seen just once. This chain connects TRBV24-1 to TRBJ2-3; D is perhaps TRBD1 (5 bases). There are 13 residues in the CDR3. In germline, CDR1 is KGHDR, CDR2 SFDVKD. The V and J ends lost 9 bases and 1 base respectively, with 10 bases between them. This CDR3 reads CATEGVGTDTQYF. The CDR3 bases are TGTGCCACCGAAGGGGTAGGCACAGATACGCAGTATTTT.

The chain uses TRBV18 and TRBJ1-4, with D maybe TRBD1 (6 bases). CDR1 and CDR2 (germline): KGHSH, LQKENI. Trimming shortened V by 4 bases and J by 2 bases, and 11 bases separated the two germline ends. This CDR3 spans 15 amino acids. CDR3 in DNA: TGTGCCAGCTCACAAACCAGGGGCACTAATGAAAAACTGTTTTTT. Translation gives CASSQTRGTNEKLFF.

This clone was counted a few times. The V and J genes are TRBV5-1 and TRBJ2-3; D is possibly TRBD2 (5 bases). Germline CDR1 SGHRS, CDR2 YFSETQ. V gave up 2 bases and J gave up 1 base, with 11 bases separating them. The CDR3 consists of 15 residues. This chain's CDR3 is CASSLGGSRTDTQYF. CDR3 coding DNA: TGCGCCAGCAGCTTAGGAGGAAGCCGCACAGATACGCAGTATTTT.

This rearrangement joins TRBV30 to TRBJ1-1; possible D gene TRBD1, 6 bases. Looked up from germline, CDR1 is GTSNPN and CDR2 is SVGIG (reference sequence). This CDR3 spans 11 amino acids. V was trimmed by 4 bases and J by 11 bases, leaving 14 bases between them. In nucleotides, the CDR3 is TGTGCCTGGAAAAAGGGGGGGGACGCTTTCTTT. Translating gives CAWKKGGDAFF.

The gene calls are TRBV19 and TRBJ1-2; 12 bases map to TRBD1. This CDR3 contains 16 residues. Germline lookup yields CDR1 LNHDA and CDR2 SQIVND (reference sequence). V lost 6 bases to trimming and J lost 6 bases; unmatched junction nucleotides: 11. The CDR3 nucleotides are TGTGCCAGTAGCTCTCTCCTCCGGGACAGGGGGCATGGCTACACCTTC. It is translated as CASSSLLRDRGHGYTF.

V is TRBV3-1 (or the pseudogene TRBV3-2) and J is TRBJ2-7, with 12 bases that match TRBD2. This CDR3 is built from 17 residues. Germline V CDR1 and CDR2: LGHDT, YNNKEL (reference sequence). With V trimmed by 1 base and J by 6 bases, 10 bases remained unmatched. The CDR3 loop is CASSQGAGLAGGLEQYF. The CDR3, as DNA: TGTGCCAGCAGCCAAGGAGCAGGGCTAGCGGGGGGGCTCGAGCAGTACTTC.

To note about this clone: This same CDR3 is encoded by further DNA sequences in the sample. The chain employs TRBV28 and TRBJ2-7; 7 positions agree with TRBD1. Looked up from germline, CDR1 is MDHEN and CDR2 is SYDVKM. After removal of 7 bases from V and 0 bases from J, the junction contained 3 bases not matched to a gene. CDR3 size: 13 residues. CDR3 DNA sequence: TGTGCCAGCACCCGGGACAGCTCCTACGAGCAGTACTTC. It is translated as CASTRDSSYEQYF.

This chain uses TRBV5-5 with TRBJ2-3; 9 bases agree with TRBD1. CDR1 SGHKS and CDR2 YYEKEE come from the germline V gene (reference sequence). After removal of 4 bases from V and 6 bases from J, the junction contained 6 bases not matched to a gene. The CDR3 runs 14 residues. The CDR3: CASSLRTGADTQYF. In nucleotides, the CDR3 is TGTGCCAGCAGCCTGAGGACAGGGGCCGATACGCAGTATTTT. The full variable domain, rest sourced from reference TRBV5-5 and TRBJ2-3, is DAGVTQSPTHLIKTRGQQVTLRCSPISGHKSVSWYQQVLGQGPQFIFQYYEKEERGRGNFPDRFSARQFPNYSSELNVNALLLGDSALYLCASSLRTGADTQYFGPGTRLTVL.

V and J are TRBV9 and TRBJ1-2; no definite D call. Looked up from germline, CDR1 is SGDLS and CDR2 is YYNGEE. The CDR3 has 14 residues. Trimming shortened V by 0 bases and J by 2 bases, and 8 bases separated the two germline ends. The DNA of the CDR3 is TGTGCCAGCAGCGTAGCCGACACGAACTATGGCTACACCTTC. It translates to CASSVADTNYGYTF.

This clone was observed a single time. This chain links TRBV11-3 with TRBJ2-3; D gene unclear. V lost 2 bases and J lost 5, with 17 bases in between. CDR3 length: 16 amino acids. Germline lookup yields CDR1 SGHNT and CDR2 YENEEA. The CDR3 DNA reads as TGTGCCAGCAGCTTAAACTCCATGCCCGTTGGAGATACGCAGTATTTT. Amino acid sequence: CASSLNSMPVGDTQYF.

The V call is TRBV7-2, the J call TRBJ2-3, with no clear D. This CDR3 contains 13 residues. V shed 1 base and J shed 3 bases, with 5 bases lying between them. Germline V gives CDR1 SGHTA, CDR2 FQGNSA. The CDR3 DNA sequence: TGTGCCAGCAGCTTAGACTTTACAGATACGCAGTATTTT. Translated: CASSLDFTDTQYF.

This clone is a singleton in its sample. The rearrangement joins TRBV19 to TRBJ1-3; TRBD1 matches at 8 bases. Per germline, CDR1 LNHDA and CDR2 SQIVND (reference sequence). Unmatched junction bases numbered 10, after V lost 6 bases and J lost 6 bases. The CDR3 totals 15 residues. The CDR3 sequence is CASSTADREINTIYF. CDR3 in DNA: TGTGCCAGTAGCACCGCGGACAGGGAGATAAACACCATATATTTT.

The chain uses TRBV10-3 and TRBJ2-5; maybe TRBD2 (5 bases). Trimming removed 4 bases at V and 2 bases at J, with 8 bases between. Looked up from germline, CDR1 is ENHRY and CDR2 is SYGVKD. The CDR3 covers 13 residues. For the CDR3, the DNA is TGTGCCATCAGTGGACGGGATCAAGAGACCCAGTACTTC. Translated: CAISGRDQETQYF.

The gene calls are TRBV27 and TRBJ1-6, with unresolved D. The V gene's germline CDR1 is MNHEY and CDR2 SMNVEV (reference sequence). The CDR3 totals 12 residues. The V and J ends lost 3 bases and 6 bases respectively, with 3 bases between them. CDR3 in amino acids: CASSFSNSPLHF. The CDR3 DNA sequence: TGTGCCAGCAGTTTTAGTAATTCACCCCTCCACTTT.